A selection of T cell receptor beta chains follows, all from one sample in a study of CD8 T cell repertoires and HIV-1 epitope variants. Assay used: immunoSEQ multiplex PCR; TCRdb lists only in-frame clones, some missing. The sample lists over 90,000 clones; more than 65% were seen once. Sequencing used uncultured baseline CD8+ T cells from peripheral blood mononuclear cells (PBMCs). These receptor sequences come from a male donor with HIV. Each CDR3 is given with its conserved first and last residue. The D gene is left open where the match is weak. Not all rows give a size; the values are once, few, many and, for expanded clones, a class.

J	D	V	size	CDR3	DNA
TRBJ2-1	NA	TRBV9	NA	CASSVQRDRYYNEQFF	TGTGCCAGCAGCGTACAGCGGGACAGATACTACAATGAGCAGTTCTTC
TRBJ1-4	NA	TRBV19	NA	CASSNQPGSPLNEKLFF	TGTGCCAGTAGTAACCAGCCGGGGAGTCCCCTTAATGAAAAACTGTTTTTT
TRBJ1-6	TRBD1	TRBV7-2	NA	CASSLDSGTANSPLHF	TGTGCCAGCAGCTTAGATTCCGGGACAGCTAATTCACCCCTCCACTTT
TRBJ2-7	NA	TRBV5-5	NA	CASSLSWPSYEQYF	TGTGCCAGCAGCTTGTCGTGGCCCTCCTACGAGCAGTACTTC
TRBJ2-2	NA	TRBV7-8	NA	CASSLVINTGELFF	TGTGCCAGCAGCTTAGTTATTAACACCGGGGAGCTGTTTTTT
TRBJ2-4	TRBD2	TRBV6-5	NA	CASSTWGGKNIQYF	TGTGCCAGCAGTACTTGGGGAGGGAAAAACATTCAGTACTTC
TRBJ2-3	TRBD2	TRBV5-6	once	CASSGTGAGGDTQYF	TGTGCCAGCAGCGGGACCGGTGCGGGGGGTGATACGCAGTATTTT
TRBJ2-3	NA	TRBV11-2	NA	CASSFADTQYF	TGTGCCAGCAGCTTCGCAGATACGCAGTATTTT
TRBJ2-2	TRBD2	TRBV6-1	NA	CASRLAGGYTGELFF	TGTGCCAGCAGGCTAGCGGGGGGTTACACCGGGGAGCTGTTTTTT
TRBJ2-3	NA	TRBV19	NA	CASIPSHRSTDTQYF	TGTGCCAGTATCCCCAGCCACAGGAGCACAGATACGCAGTATTTT
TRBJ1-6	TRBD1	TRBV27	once	CASSRDGTGSPPLHF	TGTGCCAGCAGTCGAGACGGGACAGGGTCCCCACCCCTCCACTTT
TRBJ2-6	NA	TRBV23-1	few	CASSQSGGTGANVLTF	TGCGCCAGCAGTCAATCGGGTGGAACTGGGGCCAACGTCCTGACTTTC
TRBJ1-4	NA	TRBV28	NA	CASTRGLENAEKLFF	TGTGCCAGCACACGGGGACTCGAGAATGCTGAAAAACTGTTTTTT
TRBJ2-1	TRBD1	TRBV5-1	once	CASSVGTGWDNEQFF	TGCGCCAGCAGCGTTGGGACAGGGTGGGACAATGAGCAGTTCTTC
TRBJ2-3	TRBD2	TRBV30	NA	CACQRRAGWADTQYF	TGTGCCTGCCAACGGAGAGCGGGGTGGGCAGATACGCAGTATTTT
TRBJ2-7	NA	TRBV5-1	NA	CASSGGGYEQYF	TGCGCCAGCAGCGGAGGGGGCTACGAGCAGTACTTC
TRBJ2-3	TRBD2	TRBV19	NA	CASSIAFGGGSTDTQYF	TGTGCCAGTAGTATCGCCTTTGGCGGGGGGTCCACAGATACGCAGTATTTT
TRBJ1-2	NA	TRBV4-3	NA	CASSQAPTQGGYTF	TGCGCCAGCAGCCAAGCTCCGACCCAGGGGGGCTACACCTTC
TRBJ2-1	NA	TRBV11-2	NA	CASSSRGGGYNEQFF	TGTGCCAGCAGCTCCAGGGGGGGAGGGTACAATGAGCAGTTCTTC
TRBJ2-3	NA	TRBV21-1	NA	CASRDQGGLLGDTQYF	TGTGCCAGCAGAGATCAAGGGGGACTTCTGGGAGATACGCAGTATTTT
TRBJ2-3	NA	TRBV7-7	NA	CASSPISGADTQYF	TGTGCCAGCAGCCCCATTAGTGGCGCAGATACGCAGTATTTT
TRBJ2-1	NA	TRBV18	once	CASSLINPRLESYNEQFF	TGTGCCAGCTCACTGATAAACCCCCGACTAGAGTCCTACAATGAGCAGTTCTTC
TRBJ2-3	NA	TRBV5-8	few	CASSLDLGGTPGGTDTQYF	TGTGCCAGCAGCTTGGACCTAGGCGGGACACCCGGGGGGACAGATACGCAGTATTTT
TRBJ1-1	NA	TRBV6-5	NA	CASSPEMNTEAFF	TGTGCCAGCAGCCCAGAGATGAACACTGAAGCTTTCTTT
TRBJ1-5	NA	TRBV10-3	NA	CAISESKQNQPQHF	TGTGCCATCAGTGAGTCGAAACAAAATCAGCCCCAGCATTTT
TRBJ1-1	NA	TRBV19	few	CASSSGGQGTEAFF	TGTGCCAGTAGTAGCGGGGGTCAGGGAACTGAAGCTTTCTTT
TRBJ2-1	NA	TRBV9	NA	CASSVGEDEQFF	TGTGCCAGCAGCGTAGGAGAAGATGAGCAGTTCTTC
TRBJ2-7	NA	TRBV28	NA	CASSLGDSSSYEQYF	TGTGCCAGCAGTTTGGGGGATTCTTCCTCCTACGAGCAGTACTTC
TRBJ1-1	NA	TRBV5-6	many	CASREQGGTEAFF	TGTGCCAGCAGGGAGCAAGGGGGTACTGAAGCTTTCTTT
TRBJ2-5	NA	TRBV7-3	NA	CASSFYPGETQYF	TGTGCCAGCAGCTTCTATCCCGGGGAGACCCAGTACTTC
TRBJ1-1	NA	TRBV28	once	CASRPGGQGKNTEAFF	TGTGCCAGCAGGCCCGGGGGGCAAGGGAAGAACACTGAAGCTTTCTTT
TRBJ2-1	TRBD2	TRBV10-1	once	CASSAVAGLAASSYNEQFF	TGCGCCAGCAGTGCTGTCGCGGGGCTAGCGGCGAGCTCCTACAATGAGCAGTTCTTC
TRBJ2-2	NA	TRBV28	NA	CASRGGELFF	TGTGCCAGCAGGGGTGGGGAGCTGTTTTTT
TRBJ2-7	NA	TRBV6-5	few	CASRHYYEQYF	TGTGCCAGCAGACATTATTACGAGCAGTACTTC
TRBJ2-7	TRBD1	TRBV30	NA	CAGGDRAYEQYF	TGTGCCGGAGGGGACAGGGCCTACGAGCAGTACTTC
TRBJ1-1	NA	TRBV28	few	CASSPGPMNTEAFF	TGTGCCAGCAGTCCGGGACCAATGAACACTGAAGCTTTCTTT
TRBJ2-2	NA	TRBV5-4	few	CASSWTAATGELFF	TGTGCCAGCAGCTGGACGGCAGCCACCGGGGAGCTGTTTTTT
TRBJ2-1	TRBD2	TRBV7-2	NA	CASSLVGGRHHNEQFF	TGTGCCAGCAGCTTAGTTGGCGGGAGACACCACAATGAGCAGTTCTTC
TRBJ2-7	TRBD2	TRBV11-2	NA	CASSKLAGVYEQYF	TGTGCCAGCAGCAAATTAGCGGGAGTCTACGAGCAGTACTTC
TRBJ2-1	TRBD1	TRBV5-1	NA	CASSREPGQFYNEQFF	TGCGCCAGCAGCAGAGAACCGGGACAGTTCTACAATGAGCAGTTCTTC
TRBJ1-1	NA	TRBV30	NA	CAWSQGQNEAFF	TGTGCCTGGAGTCAAGGACAGAATGAAGCTTTCTTT
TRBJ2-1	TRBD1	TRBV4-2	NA	CASSRDREFNEQFF	TGTGCCAGCAGCCGAGACAGGGAATTCAATGAGCAGTTCTTC
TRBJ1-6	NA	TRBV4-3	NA	CASSQAGGVNSPLHF	TGCGCCAGCAGCCAAGCCGGGGGTGTAAATTCACCCCTCCACTTT
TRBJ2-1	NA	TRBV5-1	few	CASSLRQGQGGQFF	TGCGCCAGCAGCCTCCGCCAGGGCCAAGGGGGGCAGTTCTTC
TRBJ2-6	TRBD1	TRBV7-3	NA	CASSPGQGLSSGANVLTF	TGTGCCAGCAGCCCGGGACAGGGACTAAGCTCTGGGGCCAACGTCCTGACTTTC
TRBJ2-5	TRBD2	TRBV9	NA	CASSGRTSLETQYF	TGTGCCAGCAGCGGGCGGACTAGTTTAGAGACCCAGTACTTC
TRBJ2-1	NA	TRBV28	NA	CASSLLGEEQFF	TGTGCCAGCAGTTTATTAGGGGAGGAGCAGTTCTTC
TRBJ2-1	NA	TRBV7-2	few	CASSDGNYNEQFF	TGTGCCAGCAGCGATGGAAACTACAATGAGCAGTTCTTC
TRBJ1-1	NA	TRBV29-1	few	CSVEGTEAFF	TGCAGCGTTGAGGGGACTGAAGCTTTCTTT
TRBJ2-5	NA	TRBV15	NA	CATSPPFGGGQTQYF	TGTGCCACCAGCCCCCCCTTCGGCGGAGGACAGACCCAGTACTTC